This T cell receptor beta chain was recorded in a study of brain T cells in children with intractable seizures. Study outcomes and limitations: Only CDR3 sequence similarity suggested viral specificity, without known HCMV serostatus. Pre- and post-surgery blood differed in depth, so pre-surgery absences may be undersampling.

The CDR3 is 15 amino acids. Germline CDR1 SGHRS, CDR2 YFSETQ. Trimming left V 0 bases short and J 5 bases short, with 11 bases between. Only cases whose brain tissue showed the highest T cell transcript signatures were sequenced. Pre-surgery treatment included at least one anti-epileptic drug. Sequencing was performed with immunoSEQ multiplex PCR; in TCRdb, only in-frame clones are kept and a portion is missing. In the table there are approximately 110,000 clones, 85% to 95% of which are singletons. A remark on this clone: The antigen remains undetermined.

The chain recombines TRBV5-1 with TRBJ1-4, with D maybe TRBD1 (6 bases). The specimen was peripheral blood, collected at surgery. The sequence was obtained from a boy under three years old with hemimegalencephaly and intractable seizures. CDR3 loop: CASSLGPGDNEKLFF. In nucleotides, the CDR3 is TGCGCCAGCAGCTTGGGCCCAGGGGACAATGAAAAACTGTTTTTT.